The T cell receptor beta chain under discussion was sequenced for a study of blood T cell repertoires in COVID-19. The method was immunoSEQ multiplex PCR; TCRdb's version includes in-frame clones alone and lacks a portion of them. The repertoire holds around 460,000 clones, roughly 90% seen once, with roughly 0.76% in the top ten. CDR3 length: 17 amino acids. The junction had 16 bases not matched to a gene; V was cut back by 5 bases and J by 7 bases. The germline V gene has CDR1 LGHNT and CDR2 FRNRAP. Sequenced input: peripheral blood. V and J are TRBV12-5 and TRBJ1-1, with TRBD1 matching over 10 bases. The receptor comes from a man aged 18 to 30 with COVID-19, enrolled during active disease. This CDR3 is CASGPSGTGVRVGEAFF. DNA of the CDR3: TGTGCTAGTGGTCCCTCAGGGACAGGGGTCCGAGTCGGTGAAGCTTTCTTT.